This is a list of T cell receptor beta chains from one sample in a study of cytomegalovirus exposure and HLA in healthy donors. Data came from immunoSEQ multiplex PCR; TCRdb stores just in-frame clones and leaves some out. The table shows under 200,000 clones, with 78% occurring only once. Sequenced input: PBMCs. These TCRs come from a woman aged 25 to 39 in good health and CMV-seropositive. Both conserved end residues are part of each CDR3. The order of the fields is D gene, clone size, V gene, J gene, CDR3 protein, CDR3 DNA. The D gene is left open where the match is weak. The size of a clone is reported for some rows only, either as once, few or many, or as a class for expanded clones.

>NA|NA|TRBV10-1|TRBJ1-1
CASSRLAGTEAFF
TGCGCCAGCAGCCGGTTGGCGGGCACTGAAGCTTTCTTT
>TRBD1|NA|TRBV10-2|TRBJ1-3
CASRADRGSGNTIYF
TGCGCCAGCAGGGCCGACAGGGGTTCTGGAAACACCATATATTTT
>TRBD1|NA|TRBV7-6|TRBJ1-2
CASSPRRDRRVNYGYTF
TGTGCCAGCAGCCCGCGCCGGGACAGGAGGGTTAACTATGGCTACACCTTC
>NA|few|TRBV7-9|TRBJ1-1
CASSQTDTGAFF
TGTGCCAGCAGCCAAACCGACACAGGGGCTTTCTTT
>TRBD2|NA|TRBV13|TRBJ2-3
CASSALAGGATDTQYF
TGTGCCAGCAGCGCACTAGCGGGGGGGGCCACAGATACGCAGTATTTT
>NA|few|TRBV19|TRBJ1-1
CASSIRWNTEAFF
TGTGCCAGTAGTATCCGGTGGAACACTGAAGCTTTCTTT
>TRBD1|NA|TRBV9|TRBJ1-1
CASSVSGTGHAEAFF
TGTGCCAGCAGCGTATCGGGGACAGGGCATGCTGAAGCTTTCTTT
>NA|few|TRBV5-1|TRBJ1-3
CASSSGAPGNTIYF
TGCGCCAGCAGCTCAGGGGCTCCTGGAAACACCATATATTTT
>TRBD2|NA|TRBV28|TRBJ2-3
CASSYLAGGTDTQYF
TGTGCCAGCAGCTATCTAGCGGGGGGCACAGATACGCAGTATTTT
>TRBD1|few|TRBV5-4|TRBJ1-6
CASSLPGQGGSPLHF
TGTGCCAGCAGTCTACCGGGACAGGGAGGTTCACCCCTCCACTTT
>NA|NA|TRBV2|TRBJ1-5
CASSDLDFQPQHF
TGTGCCAGCAGCGACTTGGACTTCCAGCCCCAGCATTTT
>TRBD1|few|TRBV2|TRBJ2-1
CAANRGAYNEQFF
TGTGCCGCCAACAGGGGGGCCTACAATGAGCAGTTCTTC
>NA|NA|TRBV10-3|TRBJ2-7
CAISAGSSYEQYF
TGTGCCATCAGTGCCGGGAGCTCCTACGAGCAGTACTTC
>NA|NA|TRBV6-1|TRBJ2-7
CASSAISYEQYF
TGTGCCAGCAGTGCCATCTCCTACGAGCAGTACTTC
>NA|once|TRBV4-3|TRBJ1-5
CTSSQEGGGSNQPQHF
TGCACCAGCAGCCAAGAAGGGGGTGGGAGCAATCAGCCCCAGCATTTT
>TRBD2|NA|TRBV6-1|TRBJ2-1
CASGYSGRDEQFF
TGTGCCAGTGGGTATAGCGGGAGGGATGAGCAGTTCTTC
>NA|once|TRBV14|TRBJ1-4
CASSHGRTRDINEKLFF
TGTGCCAGCAGCCACGGACGAACCCGGGATATTAATGAAAAACTGTTTTTT
>TRBD1|NA|TRBV14|TRBJ1-1
CASSPISRDRYEAFF
TGTGCCAGCAGCCCGATTTCGCGGGACAGATATGAAGCTTTCTTT
>NA|NA|TRBV4-1|TRBJ1-6
CASSQRESYNSPLHF
TGCGCCAGCAGCCAGCGGGAGTCCTATAATTCACCCCTCCACTTT
>NA|NA|TRBV7-6|TRBJ2-5
CASSLGIGRRETQYF
TGTGCCAGCAGCTTAGGGATTGGGCGCCGAGAGACCCAGTACTTC
>TRBD2|NA|TRBV27|TRBJ2-1
CASSFGSRGGEEFF
TGTGCCAGCAGTTTCGGCTCCCGCGGGGGGGAGGAGTTCTTC
>NA|NA|TRBV18|TRBJ2-6
CASSPSLEVANVLTF
TGTGCCAGCTCCCCTAGTCTGGAGGTGGCCAACGTCCTGACTTTC
>TRBD1|NA|TRBV10-2|TRBJ2-4
CASSQGAGGNIQYF
TGCGCCAGCAGTCAGGGGGCAGGGGGAAACATTCAGTACTTC
>TRBD2|once|TRBV19|TRBJ2-3
CASKPRELQTQYF
TGTGCCTCGAAGCCGCGGGAGCTTCAAACGCAGTATTTT
>TRBD2|NA|TRBV28|TRBJ2-7
CASREGGVGGRLYF
TGTGCCAGCAGAGAAGGGGGTGTCGGCGGGAGGCTGTACTTC
>NA|NA|TRBV19|TRBJ1-1
CASSYDEWAAFF
TGTGCCAGTAGCTATGACGAGTGGGCGGCTTTCTTT
>NA|few|TRBV4-2|TRBJ1-5
CASSRRTDSNQPQHF
TGTGCCAGCAGCCGGAGGACTGATAGCAATCAGCCCCAGCATTTT
>NA|NA|TRBV2|TRBJ2-6
CASSETARVPSGANVLTF
TGTGCCAGCAGTGAAACAGCCAGGGTGCCCTCTGGGGCCAACGTCCTGACTTTC
>NA|NA|TRBV4-3|TRBJ2-4
CASSQDSSRGSAKNIQYF
TGCGCCAGCAGCCAAGATAGCTCTCGGGGATCGGCCAAAAACATTCAGTACTTC
>NA|NA|TRBV18|TRBJ1-1
CASSPLARGNTEAFF
TGTGCCAGCTCACCATTGGCCCGGGGGAACACTGAAGCTTTCTTT
>NA|NA|TRBV7-3|TRBJ2-7
CASSSSGSYEQYF
TGTGCCAGCAGCTCTTCGGGGTCCTACGAGCAGTACTTC
>NA|NA|TRBV7-2|TRBJ2-7
CASRLTGSTYEQYF
TGTGCCAGCAGACTTACAGGGTCGACCTACGAGCAGTACTTC
>NA|NA|TRBV4-1|TRBJ1-1
CASSQVLLDSLNTEAFF
TGCGCCAGCAGCCAAGTTCTCTTGGACAGCTTGAACACTGAAGCTTTCTTT
>NA|once|TRBV4-1|TRBJ2-5
CASSQGAAPLETQYF
TGCGCCAGCAGCCAAGGGGCAGCCCCTCTGGAGACCCAGTACTTC
>NA|NA|TRBV4-2|TRBJ2-2
CASSPRSSKNTGELFF
TGTGCCAGCAGCCCCAGATCTAGTAAGAACACCGGGGAGCTGTTTTTT
>TRBD2|NA|TRBV5-1|TRBJ2-1
CASSLSLSGSFAYNEQFF
TGCGCCAGCAGCTTATCTCTCAGCGGGAGTTTTGCCTACAATGAGCAGTTCTTC
>NA|NA|TRBV12-5|TRBJ1-2
CASATEFLRESYTF
TGTGCTAGTGCCACTGAGTTTTTACGAGAGAGCTACACCTTC
>NA|NA|TRBV15|TRBJ2-6
CATSGGTGANVLTF
TGTGCCACCAGCGGCGGAACCGGGGCCAACGTCCTGACTTTC
>NA|NA|TRBV6-5|TRBJ2-7
CASSSLTGSYEQYF
TGTGCCAGCAGTTCCTTGACAGGCTCCTACGAGCAGTACTTC
>NA|NA|TRBV29-1|TRBJ2-4
CSVSQYPQNIQYF
TGCAGCGTGTCCCAGTATCCCCAAAACATTCAGTACTTC
>NA|NA|TRBV18|TRBJ1-5
CASSLTGKSNVVKPQHF
TGTGCCAGCTCCCTTACCGGGAAGAGTAACGTGGTGAAGCCCCAGCATTTT
>TRBD2|NA|TRBV2|TRBJ2-1
CASSRALASNNEQFF
TGTGCCAGCAGCCGGGCACTAGCGTCGAACAATGAGCAGTTCTTC
>NA|NA|TRBV6-5|TRBJ1-4
CASSSSLTGTNEKLFF
TGTGCCAGCAGTTCCTCGCTGACAGGAACTAATGAAAAACTGTTTTTT
>NA|NA|TRBV15|TRBJ1-6
CATSRDKIGGVGSPLHF
TGTGCCACCAGCAGAGATAAAATCGGAGGGGTAGGTTCACCCCTCCACTTT
>NA|NA|TRBV5-6|TRBJ1-5
CASSFTRNQPQHF
TGTGCCAGCAGCTTTACTAGAAATCAGCCCCAGCATTTT
>TRBD1|once|TRBV19|TRBJ1-1
CASSIDRGRREAFF
TGTGCCAGTAGTATAGACAGGGGGCGAAGGGAAGCTTTCTTT
>NA|NA|TRBV6-5|TRBJ2-7
CASSYRTPSTYEQYF
TGTGCCAGCAGTTATAGGACACCGAGCACCTACGAGCAGTACTTC
>TRBD1|NA|TRBV5-4|TRBJ1-1
CASSPTTGLNTEAFF
TGTGCCAGCAGCCCGACGACAGGGCTTAACACTGAAGCTTTCTTT
>NA|NA|TRBV10-1|TRBJ2-2
CASSEVLSTGELFF
TGCGCCAGCAGTGAGGTCTTGAGCACCGGGGAGCTGTTTTTT
>NA|NA|TRBV6-5|TRBJ1-6
CASSPRVSYNSPLHF
TGTGCCAGCAGCCCGAGGGTGTCTTATAATTCACCCCTCCACTTT
>TRBD2|NA|TRBV5-4|TRBJ2-2
CAIPTKGTSGSAGTGELFF
TGTGCCATCCCCACAAAAGGGACTAGCGGGAGCGCGGGGACCGGGGAGCTGTTTTTT
>NA|NA|TRBV6-6|TRBJ1-4
CASIRGAKTNEKLFF
TGTGCCAGCATTCGGGGGGCGAAGACTAATGAAAAACTGTTTTTT
>TRBD1|NA|TRBV6-5|TRBJ1-3
CASTSRGRNTIYF
TGTGCCAGCACCTCCAGGGGGAGAAACACCATATATTTT
>TRBD1|NA|TRBV19|TRBJ2-2
CAIRQGENTGELFF
TGTGCCATCCGACAGGGGGAGAACACCGGGGAGCTGTTTTTT
>TRBD2|NA|TRBV5-1|TRBJ2-5
CASSLELARQETQYF
TGCGCCAGCAGCTTGGAACTAGCGCGGCAAGAGACCCAGTACTTC
>TRBD2|few|TRBV4-1|TRBJ2-5
CASSLRAGGDEQYF
TGCGCCAGCAGCCTCCGAGCGGGGGGGGATGAGCAGTACTTC
>NA|NA|TRBV5-1|TRBJ1-2
CASSLLGTSYGYTF
TGCGCCAGCAGCTTGCTCGGGACAAGCTATGGCTACACCTTC
>NA|NA|TRBV28|TRBJ1-1
CASSLSVFGGTEAFF
TGTGCCAGCAGTTTATCGGTTTTCGGAGGGACTGAAGCTTTCTTT